Listed here are 19 T cell receptor beta chains from one sample, sequenced in a study of blood T cell repertoires in COVID-19. Profiled with immunoSEQ multiplex PCR; TCRdb holds only in-frame clones, not every one. The table has 150,000 to 200,000 clones, about 89% seen once. Material: peripheral blood. Receptors were obtained from a man between 35 and 55 years old with acute or convalescent COVID-19.

This rearrangement joins TRBV6-1 to TRBJ2-6; D perhaps matches TRBD1 (5 bases). The CDR3 is 18 residues long. The V gene lost 0 bases and the J gene lost 0 bases, with 12 bases spanning the gap. CDR1 is MNHNS, CDR2 SASEGT, per germline. CDR3 coding DNA: TGTGCCAGCAGTGAAGCAGAAGGGGTTTACTCTGGGGCCAACGTCCTGACTTTC. It yields the protein CASSEAEGVYSGANVLTF.

The V call is TRBV18, the J call TRBJ1-2; no firm D call. V lost 0 bases, J lost 6 bases, and 11 bases lay in between. The CDR3 is 14 residues long. Germline V gives CDR1 KGHSH, CDR2 LQKENI. The CDR3 DNA is TGTGCCAGCTCACCACCGCGGGGTTCTGATGGCTACACCTTC. Translation: CASSPPRGSDGYTF.

The table lists this clone with a few counts. The V gene is TRBV15, the J gene TRBJ2-2; TRBD2 matches at 8 bases. Germline trimming cut 3 bases from V and 3 bases from J; bases unmatched to any gene: 6. Germline V gives CDR1 LNHNV, CDR2 YYDKDF (reference sequence). This CDR3 comprises 16 residues. CDR3 sequence (DNA): TGTGCCACCAGCAGCCCGGGGGGGCAGGACACCGGGGAGCTGTTTTTT. It yields the protein CATSSPGGQDTGELFF. Together with reference TRBV15 and TRBJ2-2, the CDR3 gives the full variable domain: DAMVIQNPRYQVTQFGKPVTLSCSQTLNHNVMYWYQQKSSQAPKLLFHYYDKDFNNEADTPDNFQSRRPNTSFCFLDIRSPGLGDTAMYLCATSSPGGQDTGELFFGEGSRLTVL.

The CDR3 sequence: CASSVQGMNTEAFF. CDR3 in DNA: TGTGCCAGCAGCGTACAGGGGATGAACACTGAAGCTTTCTTT. The chain carries TRBV9 and TRBJ1-1, with a possible D match to TRBD1 (6 bases). The germline V and J ends were trimmed by 1 base and 0 bases, with 7 bases remaining between them. Germline values: CDR1 SGDLS, CDR2 YYNGEE. The length of the CDR3 is 14 residues. The full variable domain, its missing parts supplied by reference TRBV9 and TRBJ1-1, is DSGVTQTPKHLITATGQRVTLRCSPRSGDLSVYWYQQSLDQGLQFLIQYYNGEERAKGNILERFSAQQFPDLHSELNLSSLELGDSALYFCASSVQGMNTEAFFGQGTRLTVV.

The DNA for the CDR3 is TGTGCCAGCAGACGACAGGTACCTGAGTCACCCCTCCACTTT. Its protein product is CASRRQVPESPLHF. This chain connects TRBV6-5 to TRBJ1-6, with D maybe TRBD1 (6 bases). There are 14 residues in the CDR3. V was shortened by 6 bases and J by 10 bases, with 16 bases between the two germline ends. Germline V gives CDR1 MNHEY, CDR2 SVGAGI.

The chain carries TRBV3-1 (or the pseudogene TRBV3-2) and TRBJ2-3; TRBD2 matches at 8 bases. Trimming at V came to 4 bases and at J to 2 bases, leaving 5 bases not matched to a gene. CDR3 length: 15 amino acids. CDR1 is LGHDT and CDR2 is YNNKEL in the germline V gene (reference sequence). The CDR3 is CASSPSRGDTDTQYF. CDR3 sequence (DNA): TGTGCCAGCAGCCCATCGCGGGGGGACACAGATACGCAGTATTTT.

V gene TRBV30 combines with J gene TRBJ2-3, with a possible D match to TRBD2 (5 bases). V lost 6 bases to trimming and J lost 3 bases, with 16 bases between them. Germline V gene sequence: CDR1 GTSNPN, CDR2 SVGIG (reference sequence). This CDR3 spans 14 amino acids. CDR3 region: CACQIKGRTDTQYF. CDR3 DNA: TGTGCCTGTCAAATAAAAGGGAGAACAGATACGCAGTATTTT.

The V call is TRBV19, the J call TRBJ2-3; TRBD2 matches at 8 bases. This CDR3 spans 14 amino acids. Germline assignment: CDR1 LNHDA and CDR2 SQIVND (reference sequence). With V trimmed by 5 bases and J by 3 bases, 4 bases remained unmatched. CDR3 protein: CASSGAGGTDTQYF. For the CDR3, the DNA is TGTGCCAGTAGTGGTGCGGGGGGAACAGATACGCAGTATTTT.

The chain carries TRBV6-5 and TRBJ2-3, with 7 bases matching TRBD1. Per germline, CDR1 MNHEY and CDR2 SVGAGI. V trimming: 7 bases; J trimming: 3 bases; junction bases outside the gene matches: 4. CDR3 size: 13 residues. The CDR3 region has the DNA TGTGCCAGCACTATGACAGGGACAGATACGCAGTATTTT. It is translated as CASTMTGTDTQYF.

This rearrangement joins TRBV27 to TRBJ1-1; 8 nucleotides match TRBD1. The CDR3 contains 15 residues. The germline CDR1 and CDR2 sequences are MNHEY and SMNVEV (reference sequence). V shed 5 bases and J 9 bases; nucleotides not matched to a gene: 14. The CDR3 spells CASSASQGAAVKAFF. The DNA of the CDR3 is TGTGCCAGCAGTGCCTCCCAGGGGGCGGCTGTTAAAGCTTTCTTT.

The chain has TRBV30 and TRBJ1-5; 10 bases agree with TRBD1. The V segment lost 3 bases and the J segment 0 bases; nucleotides outside the gene matches: 5. Germline loops: CDR1 GTSNPN, CDR2 SVGIG (reference sequence). CDR3 length: 16 residues. The CDR3 sequence is CAWRTGGAHSNQPQHF. Here the CDR3 DNA reads TGTGCCTGGAGGACAGGGGGCGCGCATAGCAATCAGCCCCAGCATTTT.

The chain joins TRBV13 to TRBJ1-2; weak D call: TRBD1 (5 bases). V was pared by 5 bases and J by 8 bases, with 12 bases between. Germline CDR1 PRHDT, CDR2 FYEKMQ (reference sequence). The CDR3 runs 12 residues. The CDR3 nucleotides are TGTGCCAGCAGCACGGGGGTTGCCGGCTACACCTTC. It yields the protein CASSTGVAGYTF.

The CDR3 protein is CASSVSGTGVPEAFF. CDR3 nucleotides: TGTGCCAGCAGTGTGAGCGGGACAGGGGTTCCCGAAGCTTTCTTT. The rearrangement uses TRBV2 and TRBJ1-1; 10 bases agree with TRBD1. Trimming cost V 4 bases and J 8 bases; bases outside gene matches: 10. This CDR3 has 15 residues. Germline CDR1 and CDR2: SNHLY and FYNNEI.

The rearrangement joins TRBV5-1 to TRBJ2-5; 11 positions agree with TRBD1. This CDR3 contains 20 residues. CDR1 and CDR2 (germline): SGHRS, YFSETQ. The V segment lost 0 bases and the J segment 1 base; nucleotides outside the gene matches: 14. The CDR3 DNA sequence: TGCGCCAGCAGCTTGGGCCGGGGACAGGGGGTCCCGGAGGCCCAAGAGACCCAGTACTTC. Translated, it gives CASSLGRGQGVPEAQETQYF. Together with reference TRBV5-1 and TRBJ2-5, the CDR3 gives the full variable domain: KAGVTQTPRYLIKTRGQQVTLSCSPISGHRSVSWYQQTPGQGLQFLFEYFSETQRNKGNFPGRFSGRQFSNSRSEMNVSTLELGDSALYLCASSLGRGQGVPEAQETQYFGPGTRLLVL.

The chain combines TRBV6-2 or TRBV6-3 with TRBJ2-4, with 9 positions matching TRBD2. The germline gives CDR1 MNHEY, CDR2 SVGEGT. The CDR3 runs to 16 residues. The trim removed 5 bases at V and 0 bases at J, leaving 5 bases unmatched. For the CDR3, the DNA is TGTGCCAGCAGTCGGGTACTAGCGGGAGCCAAAAACATTCAGTACTTC. This sequence encodes CASSRVLAGAKNIQYF.

The rearrangement joins TRBV4-3 to TRBJ1-2; D may be TRBD1 (5 bases). Trimming cost V 0 bases and J 4 bases, with 18 bases left between them. This CDR3 is 17 amino acids long. Germline CDR1 reads LGHNA; CDR2 reads YSLEER. The CDR3 DNA follows: TGCGCCAGCAGCCAAGAATGGACACAAAAGCGGGGCTATGGCTACACCTTC. Protein: CASSQEWTQKRGYGYTF.

This rearrangement joins TRBV3-1 (or the pseudogene TRBV3-2) to TRBJ2-7; 8 positions agree with TRBD2. Germline CDR1 and CDR2: LGHDT and YNNKEL (reference sequence). Trimming removed 3 bases from V and 1 base from J; junction bases left unmatched: 11. This CDR3 spans 17 amino acids. The chain's CDR3 is CASSHTTGLGTSYEQYF. As DNA, the CDR3 is TGTGCCAGCAGCCACACGACGGGACTAGGTACGTCCTACGAGCAGTACTTC.

The chain uses TRBV20-1 and TRBJ1-5; D not certain. The CDR3 covers 12 residues. The germline V gene has CDR1 DFQATT and CDR2 SNEGSKA (reference sequence). Trimming cost V 3 bases and J 4 bases, with 7 bases left between them. CDR3 coding DNA: TGCAGTGCTAGTCTCGAGAATCAGCCCCAGCATTTT. This encodes CSASLENQPQHF.

This clone has more than one count but fewer than ten. The chain links TRBV25-1 to TRBJ1-4; TRBD1 aligns across 7 bases. The CDR3 is 16 residues long. V trimming: 5 bases; J trimming: 4 bases; junction bases outside the gene matches: 10. CDR1 and CDR2 from the germline V gene are MGHDK and SYGVNS. CDR3 coding DNA: TGTGCCAGCAGTCCAACGACAGGGATTTATAATGAAAAACTGTTTTTT. Amino acids: CASSPTTGIYNEKLFF.